This entry concerns a single T cell receptor beta chain. Its antigen is as yet unknown. Sorted-subset replicate PCRs used roughly 180 ng DNA, about 30,000 T cell genomes. The repertoire was sequenced with immunoSEQ multiplex PCR; TCRdb's copy has only in-frame clones and lacks some. This table holds about 380,000 clones, 96% found once. The data were taken from a study of shared clonotypes between healthy human individuals. Study-level findings and limits: What naive subsets generally showed was a larger estimated richness than memory subsets showed. It was the few donors that limited the genetic and exposure-history diversity represented.

Germline V gives CDR1 SGHTA, CDR2 FQGNSA. Trimming at V came to 5 bases and at J to 3 bases, leaving 2 bases not matched to a gene. This CDR3 has 14 amino acids. The chain is built from TRBV7-2 and TRBJ2-5; 11 bases are a match to TRBD2. The origin of this receptor is a young man in good health. Sequencing was done on a sample of memory CD8+ T cells sorted from blood. The subset was: CD45RO+ cells pooled with CCR7-negative TemRA cells. CDR3 bases: TGTGCCAGCAGCCCGACTAGCGGGAAAGAGACCCAGTACTTC. Its protein product is CASSPTSGKETQYF.